The table lists the clone carrying this T cell receptor (beta chain) with many counts. No antigen is known for it. This sample is part of a study of metastatic and nonmetastatic thyroid tumors. Notes on the study in general: Malignant tumors reportedly showed significantly higher TCR beta diversity than benign nodules in both blood and tumor.

Per the study methods: CDR3 was compared across clinicopathological groups, and the resulting differences were used to build a distant-metastasis classifier for papillary thyroid cancer. TCRdb re-called clones via MiXCR from the PCR reads. These V and J calls are TCRdb output, not the study's own analysis. In the table there are around 34,000 clones, about a fifth of which are singletons. Each patient went into thyroid surgery without having received any treatment. V was clipped by 1 base and J by 4 bases; unmatched bases: 5. This CDR3 has 15 amino acids. Per germline, CDR1 SEHNR and CDR2 FQNEAQ (reference sequence).

Sequenced: tumor tissue. This receptor was identified in a male donor with papillary thyroid cancer or a benign thyroid nodule (not recorded which). Some clones in this sample may be carry-over from other donors' samples. The V gene is TRBV7-9, the J gene TRBJ2-3; 7 bases line up with TRBD2. Here the CDR3 reads CASSLGGRGSDTQYF. The CDR3 nucleotides are TGTGCCAGCAGCTTAGGCGGGAGAGGGTCAGATACGCAGTATTTT.